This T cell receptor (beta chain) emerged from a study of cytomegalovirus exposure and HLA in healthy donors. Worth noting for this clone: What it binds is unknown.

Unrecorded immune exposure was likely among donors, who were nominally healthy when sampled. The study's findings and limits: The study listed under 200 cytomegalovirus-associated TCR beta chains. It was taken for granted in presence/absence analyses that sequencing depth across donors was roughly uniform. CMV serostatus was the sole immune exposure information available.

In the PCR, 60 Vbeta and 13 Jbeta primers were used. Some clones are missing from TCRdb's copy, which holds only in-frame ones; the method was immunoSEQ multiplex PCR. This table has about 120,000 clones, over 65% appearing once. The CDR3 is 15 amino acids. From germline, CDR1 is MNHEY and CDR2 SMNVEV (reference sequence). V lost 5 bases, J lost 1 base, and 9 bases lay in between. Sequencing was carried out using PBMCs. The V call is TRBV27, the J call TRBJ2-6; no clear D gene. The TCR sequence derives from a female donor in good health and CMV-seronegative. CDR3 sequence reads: CASSRDISGANVLTF. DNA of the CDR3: TGTGCCAGCAGTAGAGACATATCTGGGGCCAACGTCCTGACTTTC. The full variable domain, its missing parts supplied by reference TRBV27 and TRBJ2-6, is EAQVTQNPRYLITVTGKKLTVTCSQNMNHEYMSWYRQDPGLGLRQIYYSMNVEVTDKGDVPEGYKVSRKEKRNFPLILESPSPNQTSLYFCASSRDISGANVLTFGAGSRLTVL.